Below are 27 T cell receptor beta chains sequenced from a single sample in a study of molecular identifiers for immune sequencing clone quantification. TCRdb re-called the PCR reads through MiXCR, storing one row per CDR3 protein. The profile shows 490,000 or so distinct CDR3 sequences, about 25% of them singletons. Sequencing was performed on naive CD8+ T cells from blood, with Jurkat cell RNA spiked in. Subset indicated: FACS-sorted CD8+CD4-CCR7+CD45RA+ naive T cells. The receptors here all came from a human donor in good health. Some libraries in this study had Jurkat cell RNA spiked in.

The rearrangement uses TRBV20-1 and TRBJ1-4, with 7 bases identical to TRBD1. This CDR3 is built from 15 residues. Trimming cost V 2 bases and J 5 bases; bases outside gene matches: 8. The germline CDR1 and CDR2 sequences are DFQATT and SNEGSKA (reference sequence). CDR3 region: CSARLSGTENEKLFF. CDR3 bases: TGCAGTGCTAGATTGTCCGGGACAGAGAATGAAAAACTGTTTTTT.

In regard to this clonotype: Lacking the conserved final phenylalanine or tryptophan, this CDR3 likely reflects a read error. This chain uses TRBV5-6 with TRBJ1-1; 8 nucleotides align to TRBD1. This CDR3 comprises 14 residues. V shed 4 bases, J shed 5 bases, and the junction held 7 bases outside the gene matches. CDR1 is SGHDT, CDR2 YYEEEE, per germline. CDR3 sequence: CASSLRDRRTEAFL. The CDR3, as DNA: TGTGCCAGCAGCCTCCGGGACAGGCGAACTGAAGCTTTCCTT.

This clonotype was counted at least ten times. The J gene is TRBJ2-5, the V gene TRBV7-9, with 7 positions matching TRBD1. In germline, CDR1 is SEHNR, CDR2 FQNEAQ (reference sequence). The CDR3 is 15 amino acids. After removal of 5 bases from V and 1 base from J, the junction contained 7 bases not matched to a gene. CDR3 residues: CASSPGTAGQETQYF. The DNA of the CDR3 is TGTGCCAGCAGCCCCGGGACAGCTGGCCAAGAGACCCAGTACTTC.

This chain joins TRBV11-2 and TRBJ2-3; 13 bases align to TRBD2. The CDR3 covers 15 residues. Germline CDR1 SGHAT, CDR2 FQNNGV. Trimming cost V 5 bases and J 9 bases; bases outside gene matches: 8. Here the CDR3 DNA reads TGTGCCAGCAGCCCCGCGGGACTAGCGGGACCGACGCAGTATTTT. Amino acids: CASSPAGLAGPTQYF. Full variable domain (outside the CDR3, taken from reference TRBV11-2 and TRBJ2-3): EAGVAQSPRYKIIEKRQSVAFWCNPISGHATLYWYQQILGQGPKLLIQFQNNGVVDDSQLPKDRFSAERLKGVDSTLKIQPAKLEDSAVYLCASSPAGLAGPTQYFGPGTRLTVL.

The chain has TRBV20-1 and TRBJ2-1; 12 bases are shared with TRBD2. CDR3 length: 15 residues. Trimming cost V 6 bases and J 4 bases; bases outside gene matches: 7. Per germline, CDR1 DFQATT and CDR2 SNEGSKA (reference sequence). The CDR3, as DNA: TGCAGTGCAAAAACTCTAGCGGGGGGGTACAATGAGCAGTTCTTC. Amino acids: CSAKTLAGGYNEQFF.

This clonotype was observed at least ten times. The chain couples TRBV30 to TRBJ1-2; no reliable D call. Trimming took 3 bases from V and 6 from J, leaving 5 bases between them. CDR3 length equals 10 residues. In germline, CDR1 is GTSNPN, CDR2 SVGIG (reference sequence). CDR3 nucleotide sequence: TGTGCCTGGAGGACCGATGGCTACACCTTC. Amino acid sequence: CAWRTDGYTF.

The chain joins TRBV27 to TRBJ1-2; D perhaps matches TRBD1 (5 bases). V shed 6 bases and J shed 2 bases, with 16 bases lying between them. Looked up from germline, CDR1 is MNHEY and CDR2 is SMNVEV (reference sequence). The CDR3 runs 15 residues. DNA of the CDR3: TGTGCCAGCAGGGAATTTATAGACAGCAACTATGGCTACACCTTC. Amino acid sequence: CASREFIDSNYGYTF.

Only a few counts were recorded for this clonotype. The J gene is TRBJ2-7, the V gene TRBV20-1; 8 nucleotides line up with TRBD1. The CDR3 loop spans 18 amino acids. V shed 5 bases, J shed 2 bases, and the junction held 20 bases outside the gene matches. Germline V gene lookup returns CDR1 DFQATT and CDR2 SNEGSKA (reference sequence). CDR3: CSAPFTGQVSSWAYEQYF. Here the CDR3 DNA reads TGCAGTGCTCCCTTCACGGGACAGGTCTCCTCTTGGGCCTACGAGCAGTACTTC.

A word on this clonotype: With a much larger clone just one base away, this may be a read error. The gene calls are TRBV6-5 and TRBJ1-5; D remains ambiguous. The CDR3 is 15 amino acids. Trimming pared 5 bases from V and 2 bases from J, leaving 13 bases between. Germline V gives CDR1 MNHEY, CDR2 SVGAGI. For the CDR3, the DNA is TGTGCCAGCAGTCACCTTTGGGGTGGCAATCAGCCCCAGCATTTT. This codes for CASSHLWGGNQPQHF.

This clonotype was seen more than once but under ten times. This chain uses TRBV15 with TRBJ1-1, with D maybe TRBD1 (5 bases). The germline V and J ends were trimmed by 5 bases and 5 bases, with 9 bases remaining between them. From germline, CDR1 is LNHNV and CDR2 YYDKDF (reference sequence). The CDR3 length is 12 residues. The CDR3: CATSPQGTEAFF. The CDR3 DNA reads as TGTGCCACCAGCCCCCAGGGAACTGAAGCTTTCTTT.

V is TRBV2 and J is TRBJ2-7; D is uncertain. CDR1 and CDR2 from the germline V gene are SNHLY and FYNNEI. CDR3 length equals 15 residues. The V end lost 3 bases, the J end lost 0 bases, and 12 bases lay between the germline ends. The CDR3 reads CASSDVVSNSYEQYF. The CDR3 nucleotides read TGTGCCAGCAGTGATGTGGTCAGTAACTCCTACGAGCAGTACTTC.

This clonotype occurred a few times. The chain recombines TRBV28 with TRBJ2-1; D gene uncertain. The CDR3 totals 16 residues. Germline V gene sequence: CDR1 MDHEN, CDR2 SYDVKM. V lost 6 bases and J lost 13, with 28 bases in between. The CDR3 is CASSSSGYSDRGRQFF. The CDR3 DNA follows: TGTGCCAGCAGCTCCTCAGGTTACTCCGATAGAGGCCGTCAGTTCTTC.

V gene TRBV5-1 combines with J gene TRBJ2-5, with D unclear. The V end was cut by 9 bases, the J end by 3 bases, with 24 bases between. Germline CDR1 and CDR2: SGHRS and YFSETQ. This CDR3 comprises 16 residues. The CDR3 here is CATTPVPGKVEETQYF. For the CDR3, the DNA is TGCGCCACCACACCCGTGCCAGGAAAGGTGGAAGAGACCCAGTACTTC.

As concerns this clonotype: Being one base from a much bigger clone, this may be a read error. V is TRBV12-3 or TRBV12-4 and J is TRBJ1-4; the D is unclear. CDR3 length equals 14 residues. V lost 1 base and J 6 bases, leaving 9 bases between the germline ends. The CDR3 region is CASSLDGYDEKLFF. DNA for the CDR3: TGTGCCAGCAGTTTAGACGGGTATGATGAAAAACTGTTTTTT.

Only a few counts were recorded for this clonotype. The chain is built from TRBV19 and TRBJ2-1; 7 bases align to TRBD2. CDR1 is LNHDA, CDR2 SQIVND, per germline (reference sequence). Losses at the gene ends were 7 bases for V and 6 bases for J; bases not matched to a gene: 9. CDR3 length equals 14 residues. CDR3 loop: CASTPAGVGNEQFF. CDR3 bases: TGTGCCAGTACGCCGGCGGGAGTAGGCAATGAGCAGTTCTTC.

A note on this clonotype: Its ends do not fully match the called genes, so a read error is possible. Here the CDR3 reads CASRNSDGGGGTEAFF. The CDR3 DNA follows: TGTGCCAGTAGAAACTCGGACGGCGGGGGGGGCACTGAGGCTTTCTTT. This chain connects TRBV19 to TRBJ1-1; D possibly corresponds to TRBD1 (6 bases). Germline values: CDR1 LNHDA, CDR2 SQIVND (reference sequence). CDR3 length: 16 residues.

Many counts were recorded for this clonotype. This chain uses TRBV9 with TRBJ2-7; 8 nucleotides align to TRBD1. Germline CDR1 is SGDLS and CDR2 is YYNGEE. The J segment lost 0 bases and the V segment lost 3 bases, leaving 5 bases of the junction unmatched. The CDR3 loop spans 15 amino acids. The CDR3 sequence: CASSADRGNSYEQYF. In DNA, the CDR3 is TGTGCCAGCAGCGCAGACAGGGGTAACTCCTACGAGCAGTACTTC.

This clonotype has more than one count but fewer than ten. The V gene is TRBV5-6, the J gene TRBJ1-3; D is unclear. The CDR3 contains 12 residues. The germline V and J ends were trimmed by 4 bases and 4 bases, with 6 bases remaining between them. Germline CDR1 reads SGHDT; CDR2 reads YYEEEE. CDR3 sequence reads: CASSPLGNTIYF. As DNA, the CDR3 is TGTGCCAGCAGCCCCTTGGGAAACACCATATATTTT.

This clonotype turned up a few times. The chain combines TRBV5-4 with TRBJ2-5; 12 positions agree with TRBD2. After removal of 0 bases from V and 3 bases from J, the junction contained 3 bases not matched to a gene. Germline V gene lookup returns CDR1 SGHNT and CDR2 YYREEE (reference sequence). This CDR3 spans 16 amino acids. CDR3: CASSLASGGAEETQYF. In DNA, the CDR3 is TGTGCCAGCAGCTTGGCTAGCGGGGGGGCAGAAGAGACCCAGTACTTC.

This clonotype was seen ten or more times. The CDR3 DNA follows: TGTGCCTGGAGTGTGGGGCAGACCTACGAGCAGTACTTC. Translating it yields CAWSVGQTYEQYF. The chain carries TRBV30 and TRBJ2-7; D perhaps matches TRBD1 (5 bases). The CDR3 consists of 13 residues. Trimming left V 0 bases short and J 2 bases short, with 8 bases between. Germline CDR1 and CDR2: GTSNPN and SVGIG (reference sequence).

This clonotype occurred a few times. The V and J genes are TRBV24-1 and TRBJ2-1; D is uncertain. The V gene's germline CDR1 is KGHDR and CDR2 SFDVKD. V lost 1 base and J lost 4, with 4 bases in between. The CDR3 contains 13 residues. The CDR3 sequence: CATSDFRYNEQFF. In DNA, the CDR3 is TGTGCCACCAGTGATTTTAGGTACAATGAGCAGTTCTTC.

As to this clonotype: A single base separates this from a much larger clone, so it may be a read error. The rearrangement joins TRBV5-3 to TRBJ2-7, with D perhaps TRBD2 (5 bases). TRBV5-3 is an open reading frame, and its role is uncertain. CDR3 length: 13 residues. V dropped 8 bases and J dropped 3 bases, with 15 bases sitting between them. CDR3 loop: CASGAAGSYEQYF. Written as DNA, the CDR3 is TGTGCCAGCGGCGCGGCTGGGAGCTACGAGCAGTACTTC.

This clonotype was counted between two and nine times. This chain connects TRBV6-1 to TRBJ1-1; D possibly corresponds to TRBD1 (6 bases). The V gene's germline CDR1 is MNHNS and CDR2 SASEGT. Between the trimmed V and J ends, which lost 6 bases and 4 bases, there was a span of 18 bases. This CDR3 is 15 amino acids long. The CDR3 bases are TGTGCCAGCAGCGCCCGGACAGTATATTCCACTGAAGCTTTCTTT. This codes for CASSARTVYSTEAFF.

Concerning this clonotype itself: Since no conserved phenylalanine or tryptophan closes the CDR3, a read error is the likely cause. The rearrangement uses TRBV13 and TRBJ2-7, with D perhaps given as TRBD1 or TRBD2 (6 bases each). V gave up 4 bases and J gave up 7 bases, with 20 bases separating them. CDR3 length: 15 residues. Germline V gene data show CDR1 as PRHDT and CDR2 as FYEKMQ (reference sequence). For the CDR3, the DNA is TGTGCCAGCAGCTCCGATGGTAGCGGAAGGGGGGAGCAGTACTCC. Encoded protein: CASSSDGSGRGEQYS.

There are a few counts of this clonotype. The rearrangement joins TRBV7-6 to TRBJ2-7, with D unclear. The length of the CDR3 is 13 residues. Trimming shortened V by 5 bases and J by 3 bases, and 11 bases separated the two germline ends. Germline CDR1 SGHVS, CDR2 FNYEAQ. The CDR3 DNA reads TGTGCCAGCAGCAAAAACTCGTACTACGAGCAGTACTTC. Encoded protein: CASSKNSYYEQYF.

This clonotype appeared a few times. This chain uses TRBV4-3 with TRBJ1-6; tentative D call: TRBD1 (5 bases). The length of the CDR3 is 12 residues. Germline V CDR1 and CDR2: LGHNA, YSLEER. The V and J ends lost 2 bases and 13 bases respectively, with 9 bases between them. DNA for the CDR3: TGCGCCAGCAGCCAAATCGGGGCCCCCCTCCACTTT. It encodes CASSQIGAPLHF.

There are many counts of this clonotype. The rearrangement links TRBV14 to TRBJ1-1; D might be TRBD1 (5 bases). There are 16 residues in the CDR3. The V gene's germline CDR1 is SGHDN and CDR2 FVKESK. V was pared by 0 bases and J by 4 bases, with 15 bases between. Here the CDR3 reads CASSQDRWPGPTEAFF. CDR3 nucleotides: TGTGCCAGCAGCCAAGATCGTTGGCCAGGGCCCACTGAAGCTTTCTTT.